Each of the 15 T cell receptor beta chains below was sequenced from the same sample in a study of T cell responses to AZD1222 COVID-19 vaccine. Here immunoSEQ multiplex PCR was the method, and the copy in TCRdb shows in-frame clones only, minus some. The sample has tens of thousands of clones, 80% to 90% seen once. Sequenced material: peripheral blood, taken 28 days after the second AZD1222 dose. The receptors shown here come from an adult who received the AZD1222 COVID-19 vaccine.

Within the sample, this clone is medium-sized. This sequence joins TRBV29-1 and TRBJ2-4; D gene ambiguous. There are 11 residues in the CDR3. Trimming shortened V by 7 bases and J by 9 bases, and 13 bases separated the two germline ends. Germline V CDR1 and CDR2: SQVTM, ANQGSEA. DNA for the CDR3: TGCAGCGGGATCATCCTCAGCATTCAGTACTTC. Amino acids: CSGIILSIQYF.

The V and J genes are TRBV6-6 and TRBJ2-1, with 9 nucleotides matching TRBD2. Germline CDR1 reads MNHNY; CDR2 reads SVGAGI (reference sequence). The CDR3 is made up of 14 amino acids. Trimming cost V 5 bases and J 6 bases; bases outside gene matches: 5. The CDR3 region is CASSAGGPGNEQFF. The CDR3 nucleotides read TGTGCCAGCAGTGCGGGGGGGCCCGGCAATGAGCAGTTCTTC.

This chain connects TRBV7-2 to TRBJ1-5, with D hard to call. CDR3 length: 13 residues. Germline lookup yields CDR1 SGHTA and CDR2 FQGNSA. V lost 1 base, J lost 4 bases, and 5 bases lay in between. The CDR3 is CASSLDSNQPQHF. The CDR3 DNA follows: TGTGCCAGCAGCTTAGACAGTAATCAGCCCCAGCATTTT.

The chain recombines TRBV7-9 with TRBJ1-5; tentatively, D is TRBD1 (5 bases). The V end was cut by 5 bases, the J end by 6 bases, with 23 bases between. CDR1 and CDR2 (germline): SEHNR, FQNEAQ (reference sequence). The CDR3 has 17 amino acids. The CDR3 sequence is CASSRGLGRPSTQPQHF. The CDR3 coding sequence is TGTGCCAGCAGCCGGGGACTAGGGAGACCATCCACTCAGCCCCAGCATTTT.

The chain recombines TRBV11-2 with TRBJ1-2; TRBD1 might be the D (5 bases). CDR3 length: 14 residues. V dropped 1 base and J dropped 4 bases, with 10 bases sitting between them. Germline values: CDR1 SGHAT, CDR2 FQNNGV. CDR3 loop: CASSLVTGPYGYTF. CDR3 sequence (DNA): TGTGCCAGCAGCTTAGTTACGGGACCCTATGGCTACACCTTC.

The DNA for the CDR3 is TGTGCCAGCAGTTTCGGACACGTCAATGAGCAGTTCTTC. It codes for CASSFGHVNEQFF. The chain employs TRBV27 and TRBJ2-1; TRBD1 is a possible D gene (5 bases). The length of the CDR3 is 13 residues. From germline, CDR1 is MNHEY and CDR2 SMNVEV (reference sequence). Trimming left V 3 bases short and J 6 bases short, with 9 bases between.

The CDR3 sequence: CASSYRSGGVNEKLFF. For the CDR3, the DNA is TGTGCCAGCAGTTACCGATCAGGAGGTGTTAATGAAAAACTGTTTTTT. V and J are TRBV28 and TRBJ1-4; D is ambiguous. The CDR3 loop spans 16 amino acids. With 4 bases removed from V and 4 bases from J, the gap between germline ends came to 16 bases. Germline CDR1 MDHEN, CDR2 SYDVKM.

CDR3 protein: CASSFDRGVGYTF. In DNA, the CDR3 is TGTGCCAGCAGCTTCGACAGGGGTGTCGGCTACACCTTC. This chain links TRBV11-2 with TRBJ1-2; 8 bases agree with TRBD1. The CDR3 contains 13 residues. Per germline, CDR1 SGHAT and CDR2 FQNNGV. V gave up 3 bases and J gave up 8 bases; unmatched junction bases: 5.

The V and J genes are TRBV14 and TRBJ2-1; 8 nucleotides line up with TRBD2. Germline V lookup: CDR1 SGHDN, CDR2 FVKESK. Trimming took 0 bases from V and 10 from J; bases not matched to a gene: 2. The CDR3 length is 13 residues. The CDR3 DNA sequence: TGTGCCAGCAGCCAAGACGGGGGGGCCGAGCAGTTCTTC. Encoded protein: CASSQDGGAEQFF. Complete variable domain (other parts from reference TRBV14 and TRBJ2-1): EAGVTQFPSHSVIEKGQTVTLRCDPISGHDNLYWYRRVMGKEIKFLLHFVKESKQDESGMPNNRFLAERTGGTYSTLKVQPAELEDSGVYFCASSQDGGAEQFFGPGTRLTVL.

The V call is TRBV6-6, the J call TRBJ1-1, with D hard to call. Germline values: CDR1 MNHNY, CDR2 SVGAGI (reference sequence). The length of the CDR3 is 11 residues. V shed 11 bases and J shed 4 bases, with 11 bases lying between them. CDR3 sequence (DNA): TGTGCCGCCGGAGGTGGCACTGAAGCTTTCTTT. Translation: CAAGGGTEAFF.

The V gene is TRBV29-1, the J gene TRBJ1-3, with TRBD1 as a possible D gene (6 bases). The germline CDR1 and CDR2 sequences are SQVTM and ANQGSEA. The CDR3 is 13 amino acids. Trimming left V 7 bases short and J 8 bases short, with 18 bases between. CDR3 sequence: CSGLMGARDTIYF. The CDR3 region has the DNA TGCAGCGGCCTTATGGGGGCACGGGACACCATATATTTT.

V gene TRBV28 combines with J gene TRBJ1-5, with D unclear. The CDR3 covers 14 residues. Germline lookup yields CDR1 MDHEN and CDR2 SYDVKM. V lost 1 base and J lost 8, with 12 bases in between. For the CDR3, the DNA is TGTGCCAGCAGTTTATTTCTTCCCCTGGAGCCCCAGCATTTT. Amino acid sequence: CASSLFLPLEPQHF.

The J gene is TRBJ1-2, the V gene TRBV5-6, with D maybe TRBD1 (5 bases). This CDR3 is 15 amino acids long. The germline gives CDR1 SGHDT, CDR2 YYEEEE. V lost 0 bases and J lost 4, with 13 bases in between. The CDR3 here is CASSLDGTAGYGYTF. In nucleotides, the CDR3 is TGTGCCAGCAGCTTGGACGGGACTGCCGGCTATGGCTACACCTTC.

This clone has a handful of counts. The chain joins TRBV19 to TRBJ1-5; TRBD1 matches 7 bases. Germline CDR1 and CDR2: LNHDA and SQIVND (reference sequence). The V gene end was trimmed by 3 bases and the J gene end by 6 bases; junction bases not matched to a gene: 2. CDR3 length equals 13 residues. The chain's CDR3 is CASSMGQFQPQHF. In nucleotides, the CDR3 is TGTGCCAGTAGTATGGGACAGTTTCAGCCCCAGCATTTT. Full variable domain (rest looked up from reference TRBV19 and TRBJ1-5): DGGITQSPKYLFRKEGQNVTLSCEQNLNHDAMYWYRQDPGQGLRLIYYSQIVNDFQKGDIAEGYSVSREKKESFPLTVTSAQKNPTAFYLCASSMGQFQPQHFGDGTRLSIL.

The CDR3 sequence: CASSLGVGATFYGYTF. CDR3 in DNA: TGTGCCAGCAGCTTAGGGGTTGGGGCGACCTTCTATGGCTACACCTTC. The rearrangement joins TRBV11-2 to TRBJ1-2, with D maybe TRBD1 (5 bases). The CDR3 is 16 residues long. In germline, CDR1 is SGHAT, CDR2 FQNNGV. Trimming took off 1 base at V and 4 bases at J, with 16 bases between the two ends. The variable domain in full, with the rest retrieved from reference TRBV11-2 and TRBJ1-2, is EAGVAQSPRYKIIEKRQSVAFWCNPISGHATLYWYQQILGQGPKLLIQFQNNGVVDDSQLPKDRFSAERLKGVDSTLKIQPAKLEDSAVYLCASSLGVGATFYGYTFGSGTRLTVV.